This T cell receptor beta chain came from a study of CD8 T cells in Susac syndrome. Looking at the study overall: When blood was collected, patients with Susac syndrome were therapy-naive, were taking corticosteroids, or were receiving intravenous immunoglobulin alone.

cDNA came from about 0.46 to 1 ug RNA primed by random hexamers. TCRdb ran MiXCR on the immunoSEQ multiplex PCR reads and lists one entry per CDR3 protein. The sample contains tens of thousands of distinct CDR3 sequences, more than 85% of which appear only once. V shed 3 bases and J shed 4 bases, with 12 bases lying between them. Germline V lookup: CDR1 GTSNPN, CDR2 SVGIG (reference sequence). This CDR3 is 13 amino acids long. Material for sequencing was CD4+ T cells from PBMCs. This TCR came from a human donor with Susac syndrome. The chain links TRBV30 to TRBJ1-1, with D possibly being TRBD1 (5 bases). This chain's CDR3 is CAWRGPRRTEAFF. The CDR3 bases are TGTGCCTGGAGGGGGCCGAGGCGCACTGAAGCTTTCTTT.